The 17 T cell receptor beta chains given below trace back to one sample, sequenced in a study of shared clonotypes between healthy human individuals. Repertoires were generated with immunoSEQ multiplex PCR, while TCRdb's copy carries only in-frame clones and drops some. The table lists just over 2,000,000 clones, approximately 95% of them singletons, with 0.1% to 0.15% in the top ten. The sample taken for sequencing was naive CD4+ T cells sorted from blood. The subset is: CD45RA+ positively selected. Source of these receptors: a man younger than 35 in good health.

The rearrangement joins TRBV4-1 to TRBJ2-3; possibly TRBD2 for D (5 bases). CDR3 size: 15 residues. Germline assignment: CDR1 MGHRA and CDR2 YSYEKL. V gave up 1 base and J gave up 4 bases, with 12 bases separating them. The chain's CDR3 is CASSQVGVSPDTQYF. As DNA, the CDR3 is TGCGCCAGCAGCCAAGTCGGGGTTAGTCCAGATACGCAGTATTTT.

The chain couples TRBV5-4 to TRBJ2-2; D uncertain. CDR1 and CDR2 from the germline V gene are SGHNT and YYREEE (reference sequence). This CDR3 is built from 16 residues. Trimming removed 4 bases from V and 3 bases from J, with 16 bases in between. As DNA, the CDR3 is TGTGCCAGCAGCCTGCAACTAAGAAGGTACACCGGGGAGCTGTTTTTT. It is translated as CASSLQLRRYTGELFF.

Concerning this clone: Other DNA sequences in the same sample also yield this CDR3. V usage is TRBV6-5 and J usage is TRBJ1-5, with 7 bases lining up with TRBD1. In germline, CDR1 is MNHEY, CDR2 SVGAGI. With V trimmed by 8 bases and J by 4 bases, 5 bases remained unmatched. CDR3 length equals 13 residues. The CDR3 DNA is TGTGCCAGCTCCGGGACAGAGAATCAGCCCCAGCATTTT. This codes for CASSGTENQPQHF.

This clone was detected once. The gene calls are TRBV11-2 and TRBJ2-1; possibly TRBD1 for D (6 bases). The CDR3 covers 16 residues. CDR1 and CDR2 (germline): SGHAT, FQNNGV. Trimming pared 0 bases from V and 7 bases from J, leaving 16 bases between. CDR3 DNA: TGTGCCAGCAGCTTAGAAGCGGCAGGGGCACGGAATGAGCAGTTCTTC. As protein: CASSLEAAGARNEQFF. Complete variable domain (other parts from reference TRBV11-2 and TRBJ2-1): EAGVAQSPRYKIIEKRQSVAFWCNPISGHATLYWYQQILGQGPKLLIQFQNNGVVDDSQLPKDRFSAERLKGVDSTLKIQPAKLEDSAVYLCASSLEAAGARNEQFFGPGTRLTVL.

The chain employs TRBV4-3 and TRBJ1-2; TRBD1 is a possible D gene (6 bases). V was cut by 0 bases and J by 5 bases, with 16 bases left in between. Per the germline V gene, CDR1 is LGHNA and CDR2 is YSLEER. The CDR3 spans 16 residues. CDR3 region: CASSQDFQTGQYGYTF. In DNA form, the CDR3 reads TGCGCCAGCAGCCAAGATTTTCAGACAGGACAATATGGCTACACCTTC.

The chain links TRBV7-3 to TRBJ1-2; D remains unclear. The V end was cut by 0 bases, the J end by 4 bases, with 9 bases between. Germline-derived CDR1 and CDR2 are SGHTA and FQGTGA. This CDR3 is 14 amino acids long. CDR3 DNA sequence: TGTGCCAGCAGCTTAACGGGAGAAATCTATGGCTACACCTTC. Amino acid sequence: CASSLTGEIYGYTF.

The chain carries TRBV5-1 and TRBJ1-1, with D possibly being TRBD1 (5 bases). V was pared by 5 bases and J by 2 bases, with 13 bases between. The CDR3 spans 14 residues. CDR1 is SGHRS, CDR2 YFSETQ, per germline. CDR3 bases: TGCGCCAGCAGGGAAGGGACGGGAAACACTGAAGCTTTCTTT. Translated, it gives CASREGTGNTEAFF.

The chain links TRBV5-1 to TRBJ2-7; D is possibly TRBD1 (6 bases). Germline loops: CDR1 SGHRS, CDR2 YFSETQ. Deletions cut 5 bases from V and 9 bases from J, with 15 bases between. The CDR3 sequence is 12 residues long. The CDR3: CASRGGQGWQYF. The CDR3 bases are TGCGCCAGCAGAGGGGGTCAGGGCTGGCAGTACTTC.

This chain links TRBV27 with TRBJ2-7; 9 bases line up with TRBD1. The CDR3 consists of 16 residues. V dropped 5 bases and J dropped 3; count of bases not matched to a gene: 11. Per germline, CDR1 MNHEY and CDR2 SMNVEV (reference sequence). Here the CDR3 reads CASSRKPGQGNYEQYF. The CDR3 nucleotides read TGTGCCAGCAGTCGGAAGCCGGGACAGGGCAACTACGAGCAGTACTTC.

To note about this clone: The junction does not match germline at one end; this may be a read error. The rearrangement joins TRBV6-5 to TRBJ2-5; perhaps D is TRBD1 or TRBD2 (5 bases each). The CDR3 has 12 residues. Germline loops: CDR1 MNHEY, CDR2 SVGAGI. This chain's CDR3 is CATSDRGETQYF. The CDR3 DNA reads as TGTGCCACCAGTGACAGAGGGGAGACCCAGTACTTC.

This clone turned up a few times. The gene calls are TRBV4-1 and TRBJ1-6; D is possibly TRBD1 (5 bases). The CDR3 totals 16 residues. Germline loops: CDR1 MGHRA, CDR2 YSYEKL. V was clipped by 0 bases and J by 8 bases, with 14 bases between them. The CDR3, as DNA: TGCGCCAGCAGCCAAGATGGGGCCTCAGGGTATTCACCCCTCCACTTT. It specifies CASSQDGASGYSPLHF.

V usage is TRBV7-2 and J usage is TRBJ1-5; D may be TRBD1 (5 bases). CDR3 length: 15 residues. V lost 5 bases, J lost 0 bases, and 11 bases lay in between. Germline values: CDR1 SGHTA, CDR2 FQGNSA. This chain's CDR3 is CASSVRDASNQPQHF. In nucleotides, the CDR3 is TGTGCCAGCAGCGTACGGGACGCTAGCAATCAGCCCCAGCATTTT.

The chain carries TRBV7-9 and TRBJ1-3, with D possibly being TRBD1 (5 bases). Germline V gene data show CDR1 as SEHNR and CDR2 as FQNEAQ (reference sequence). The V gene lost 2 bases and the J gene lost 0 bases, with 11 bases spanning the gap. CDR3 size: 16 residues. In nucleotides, the CDR3 is TGTGCCAGCAGCTTACGGGACGCGTACTCTGGAAACACCATATATTTT. Translated, it gives CASSLRDAYSGNTIYF.

CDR3 DNA: TGCGCCAGCAGTCCCGGGACAGCTCCTGTCGAGCAGTACTTC. Translated, it gives CASSPGTAPVEQYF. V gene TRBV5-1 combines with J gene TRBJ2-7; TRBD1 aligns across 7 bases. J lost 6 bases, V lost 5 bases, and 11 bases had no gene match. The CDR3 length is 14 residues. The V gene's germline CDR1 is SGHRS and CDR2 YFSETQ.

This clone was observed a few times. A much larger clonotype is one base distant, so this may be a read error. Other nucleotide sequences in the sample specify the same CDR3. This sequence joins TRBV6-5 and TRBJ1-2, with 8 bases that match TRBD1. V was pared by 6 bases and J by 2 bases, with 2 bases of the junction left unmatched. The CDR3 has 13 amino acids. CDR1 MNHEY and CDR2 SVGAGI come from the germline V gene. The CDR3 sequence is CASSRQGNYGYTF. For the CDR3, the DNA is TGTGCCAGCAGCCGACAGGGGAACTATGGCTACACCTTC.

The chain employs TRBV5-1 and TRBJ1-2; D might be TRBD1 (6 bases). Germline values: CDR1 SGHRS, CDR2 YFSETQ. CDR3 size: 13 residues. V lost 8 bases to trimming and J lost 4 bases, with 15 bases between them. This chain's CDR3 is CASHPGAGYGYTF. The CDR3 region has the DNA TGCGCCAGTCACCCAGGGGCGGGCTATGGCTACACCTTC.

The chain recombines TRBV7-9 with TRBJ2-7, with TRBD1 as a possible D gene (5 bases). This CDR3 contains 13 residues. The germline V gene encodes CDR1 SEHNR and CDR2 FQNEAQ (reference sequence). Trimming left V 1 base short and J 3 bases short, with 7 bases between. CDR3 residues: CASSLGTGYEQYF. CDR3 DNA: TGTGCCAGCAGCTTAGGTACAGGCTACGAGCAGTACTTC.